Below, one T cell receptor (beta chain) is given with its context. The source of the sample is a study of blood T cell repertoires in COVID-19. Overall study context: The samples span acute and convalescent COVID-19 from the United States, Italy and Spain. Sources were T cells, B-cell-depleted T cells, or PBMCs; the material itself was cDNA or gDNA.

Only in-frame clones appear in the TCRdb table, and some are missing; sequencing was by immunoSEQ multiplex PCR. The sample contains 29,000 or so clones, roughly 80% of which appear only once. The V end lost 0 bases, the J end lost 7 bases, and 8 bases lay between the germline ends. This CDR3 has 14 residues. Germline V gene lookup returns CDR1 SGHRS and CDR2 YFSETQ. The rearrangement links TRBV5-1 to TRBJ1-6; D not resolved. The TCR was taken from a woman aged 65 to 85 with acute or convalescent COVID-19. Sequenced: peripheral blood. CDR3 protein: CASSLGYENSPLHF. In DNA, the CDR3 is TGCGCCAGCAGCTTGGGATACGAGAATTCACCCCTCCACTTT.